The 2 T cell receptor beta chains listed next were all sequenced from one sample in a study of T cells after yellow fever vaccination (dated by TCRdb to the late 2010s). Library generation was performed with 5' RACE. Reads for this sample came from an Illumina HiSeq 2500. TCRdb reran the public reads through fastp at Q25 and MiXCR, keeping productive beta chains. Rows with one shared CDR3 protein collapse into an entry with the most common genes and DNA. A total of some 350,000 distinct CDR3 sequences appear in this sample, around 6.4% of them only once. The top ten clonotypes cover approximately 16% of the sample. The treatment or condition label corresponds to: live attenuated yellow fever vaccine strain. Sequences were derived from PBMCs, sampled 5 days after the yellow fever booster vaccination. The source is a man in his thirties or forties who received the YFV17D yellow fever vaccine.

The chain uses TRBV20-1 and TRBJ1-5; 7 nucleotides match TRBD1. This CDR3 region has 13 residues. Per the germline V gene, CDR1 is DFQATT and CDR2 is SNEGSKA (reference sequence). Trimming at V came to 6 bases and at J to 6 bases, leaving 8 bases not matched to a gene. The CDR3 spells CSAWAGGGQPQHF. For the CDR3, the DNA is TGCAGTGCCTGGGCAGGGGGGGGTCAGCCCCAGCATTTT.

V gene TRBV12-3 or TRBV12-4 combines with J gene TRBJ2-2; a possible D gene is TRBD2 (6 bases). The germline V and J ends were trimmed by 3 bases and 5 bases, with 13 bases remaining between them. The CDR3 spans 15 residues. This CDR3 reads CASSLWPGGTGELFF. CDR3 DNA: TGTGCCAGCAGTTTGTGGCCCGGGGGAACCGGGGAGCTGTTTTTT.